A single T cell receptor beta chain is shown here with its context. As yet, its antigen is unknown. Donors consisted of healthy bone marrow donors. The data originate from a study of cytomegalovirus exposure and HLA in healthy donors. Study outcomes and limitations: As immune exposure information, only CMV serostatus was available.

The CDR3 sequence is 15 residues long. V was cut by 2 bases and J by 1 base, with 13 bases left in between. Per germline, CDR1 GTSNPN and CDR2 SVGIG (reference sequence). The PCR ran on 60 Vbeta and 13 Jbeta primers. Libraries were prepared by immunoSEQ multiplex PCR; TCRdb keeps only in-frame clonotypes and omits some of them. Among around 88,000 clones listed, around two thirds were seen once. This rearrangement joins TRBV30 to TRBJ2-3; TRBD2 is a possible D gene (7 bases). Sequences were obtained from PBMCs. This TCR was recovered from a male donor in good health and CMV-seronegative. The DNA for the CDR3 is TGTGCCTGGAGTACGGGGGCGGGGGGCACAGATACGCAGTATTTT. Amino acids: CAWSTGAGGTDTQYF. The variable domain in full, with the rest retrieved from reference TRBV30 and TRBJ2-3, is SQTIHQWPATLVQPVGSPLSLECTVEGTSNPNLYWYRQAAGRGLQLLFYSVGIGQISSEVPQNLSASRPQDRQFILSSKKLLLSDSGFYLCAWSTGAGGTDTQYFGPGTRLTVL.